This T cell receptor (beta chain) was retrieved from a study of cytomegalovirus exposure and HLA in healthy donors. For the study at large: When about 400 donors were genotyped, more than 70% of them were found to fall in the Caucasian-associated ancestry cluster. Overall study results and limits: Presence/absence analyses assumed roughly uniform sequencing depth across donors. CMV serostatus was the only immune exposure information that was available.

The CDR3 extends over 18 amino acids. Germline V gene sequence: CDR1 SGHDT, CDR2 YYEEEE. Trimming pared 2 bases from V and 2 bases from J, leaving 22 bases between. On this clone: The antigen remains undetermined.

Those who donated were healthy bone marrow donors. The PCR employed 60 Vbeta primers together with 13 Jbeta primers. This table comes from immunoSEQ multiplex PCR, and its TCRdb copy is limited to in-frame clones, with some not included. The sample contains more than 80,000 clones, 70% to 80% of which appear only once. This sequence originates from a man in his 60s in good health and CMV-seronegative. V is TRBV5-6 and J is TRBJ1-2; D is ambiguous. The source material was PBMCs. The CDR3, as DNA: TGTGCCAGCAGCTTTAGGTGGGCGCCTAAAACCGACAACTATGGCTACACCTTC. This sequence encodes CASSFRWAPKTDNYGYTF.